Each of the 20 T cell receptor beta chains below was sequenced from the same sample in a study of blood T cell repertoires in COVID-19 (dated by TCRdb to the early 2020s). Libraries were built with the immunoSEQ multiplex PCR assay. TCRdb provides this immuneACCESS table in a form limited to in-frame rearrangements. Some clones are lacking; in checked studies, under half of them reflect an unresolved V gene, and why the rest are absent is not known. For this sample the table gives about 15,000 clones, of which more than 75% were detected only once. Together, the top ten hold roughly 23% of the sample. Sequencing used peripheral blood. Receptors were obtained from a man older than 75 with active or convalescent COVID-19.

Here the CDR3 reads CASSRQTSQTGNEQFF. DNA of the CDR3: TGTGCCAGCAGCCGGCAGACTAGCCAAACGGGTAATGAGCAGTTCTTC. V is TRBV4-2 and J is TRBJ2-1, with 7 bases identical to TRBD2. Per germline, CDR1 LGHNA and CDR2 YNFKEQ. CDR3 length equals 16 residues. V dropped 4 bases and J dropped 7; count of bases not matched to a gene: 13.

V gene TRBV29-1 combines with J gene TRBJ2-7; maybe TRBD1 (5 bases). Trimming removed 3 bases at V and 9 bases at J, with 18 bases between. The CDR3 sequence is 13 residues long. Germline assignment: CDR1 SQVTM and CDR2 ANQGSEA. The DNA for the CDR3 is TGCAGCGTTGAGCAGGGCCCCTCCGGTGGGCAGTACTTC. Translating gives CSVEQGPSGGQYF.

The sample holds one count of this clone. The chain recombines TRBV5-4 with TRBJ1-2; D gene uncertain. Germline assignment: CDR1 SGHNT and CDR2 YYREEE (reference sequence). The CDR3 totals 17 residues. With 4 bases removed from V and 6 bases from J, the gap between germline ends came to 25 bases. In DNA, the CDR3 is TGTGCCAGCAGCCCGAGGGTGGGCGATGCGGGCTCGCATGGCTACACCTTC. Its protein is CASSPRVGDAGSHGYTF.

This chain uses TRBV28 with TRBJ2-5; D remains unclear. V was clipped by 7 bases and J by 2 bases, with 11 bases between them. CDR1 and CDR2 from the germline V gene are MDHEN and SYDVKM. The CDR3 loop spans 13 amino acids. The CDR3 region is CASTLGPQETQYF. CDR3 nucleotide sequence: TGTGCCAGCACCTTGGGCCCACAAGAGACCCAGTACTTC.

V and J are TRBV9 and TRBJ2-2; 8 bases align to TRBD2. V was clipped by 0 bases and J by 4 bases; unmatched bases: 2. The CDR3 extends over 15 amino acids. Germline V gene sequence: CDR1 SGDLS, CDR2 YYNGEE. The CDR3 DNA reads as TGTGCCAGCAGCGTAGCGGCGGGGGGCACCGGGGAGCTGTTTTTT. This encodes CASSVAAGGTGELFF.

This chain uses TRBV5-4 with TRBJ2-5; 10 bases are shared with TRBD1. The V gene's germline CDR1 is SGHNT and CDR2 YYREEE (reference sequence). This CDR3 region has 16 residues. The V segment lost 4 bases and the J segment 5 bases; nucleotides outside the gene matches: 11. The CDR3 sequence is CASSDPGTGELETQYF. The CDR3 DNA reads TGTGCCAGCAGCGATCCCGGGACAGGGGAGTTGGAGACCCAGTACTTC.

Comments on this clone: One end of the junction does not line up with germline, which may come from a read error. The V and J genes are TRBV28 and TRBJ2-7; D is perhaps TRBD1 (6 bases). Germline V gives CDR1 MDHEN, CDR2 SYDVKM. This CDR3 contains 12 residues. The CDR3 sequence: CVSTDSRYEQYF. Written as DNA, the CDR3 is TGTGTCAGCACGGACAGTCGGTACGAGCAGTACTTC.

The CDR3 DNA sequence: TGTGCCAGCAGCCAAGACAGGGCCCTAGCTAACTATGGCTACACCTTC. It translates to CASSQDRALANYGYTF. This chain links TRBV7-2 with TRBJ1-2, with 7 bases fitting TRBD1. There are 16 residues in the CDR3. V lost 5 bases to trimming and J lost 0 bases; unmatched junction nucleotides: 9. CDR1 is SGHTA, CDR2 FQGNSA, per germline.

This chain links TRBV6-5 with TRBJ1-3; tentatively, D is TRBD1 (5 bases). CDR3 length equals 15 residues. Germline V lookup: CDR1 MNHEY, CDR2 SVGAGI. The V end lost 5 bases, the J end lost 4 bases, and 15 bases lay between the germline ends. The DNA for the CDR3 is TGTGCCAGCAGTCCTATAGGTGGGGGGGGAAACACCATATATTTT. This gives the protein CASSPIGGGGNTIYF.

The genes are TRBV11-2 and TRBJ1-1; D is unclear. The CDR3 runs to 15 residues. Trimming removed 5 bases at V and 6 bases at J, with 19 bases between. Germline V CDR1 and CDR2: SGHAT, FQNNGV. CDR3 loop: CASSPQWASGAEAFF. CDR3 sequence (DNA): TGTGCCAGCAGCCCCCAGTGGGCGTCAGGCGCTGAAGCTTTCTTT.

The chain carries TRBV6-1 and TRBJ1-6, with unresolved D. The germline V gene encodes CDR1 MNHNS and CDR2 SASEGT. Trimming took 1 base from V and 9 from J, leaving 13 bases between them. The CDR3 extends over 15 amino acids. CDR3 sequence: CASSEGMISGSPLHF. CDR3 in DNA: TGTGCCAGCAGTGAAGGAATGATTAGCGGTTCACCCCTCCACTTT.

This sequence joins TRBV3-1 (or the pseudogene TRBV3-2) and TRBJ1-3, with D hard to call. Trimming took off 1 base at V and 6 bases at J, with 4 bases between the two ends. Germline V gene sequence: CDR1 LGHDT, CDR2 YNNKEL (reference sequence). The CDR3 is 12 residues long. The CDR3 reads CASSQVINTIYF. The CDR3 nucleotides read TGTGCCAGCAGCCAAGTAATAAACACCATATATTTT.

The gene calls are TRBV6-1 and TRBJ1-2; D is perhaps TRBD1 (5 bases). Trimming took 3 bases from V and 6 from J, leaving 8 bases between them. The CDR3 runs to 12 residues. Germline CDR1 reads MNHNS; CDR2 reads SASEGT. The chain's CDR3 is CASSEGGDGYTF. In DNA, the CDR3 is TGTGCCAGCAGTGAGGGGGGGGATGGCTACACCTTC.

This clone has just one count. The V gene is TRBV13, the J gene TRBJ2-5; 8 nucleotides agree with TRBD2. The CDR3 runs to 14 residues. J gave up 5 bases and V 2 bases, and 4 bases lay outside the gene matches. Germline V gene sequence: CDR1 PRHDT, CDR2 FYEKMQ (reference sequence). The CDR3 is CASSLSGGGETQYF. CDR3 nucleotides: TGTGCCAGCAGCTTAAGCGGGGGAGGTGAGACCCAGTACTTC.

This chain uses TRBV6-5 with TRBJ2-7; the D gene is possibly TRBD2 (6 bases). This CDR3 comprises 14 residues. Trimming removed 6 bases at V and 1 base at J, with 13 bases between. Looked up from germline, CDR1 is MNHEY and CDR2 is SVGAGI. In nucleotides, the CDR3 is TGTGCCAGCAGCCCAAGGGGAGGTTCCTACGAGCAGTACTTC. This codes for CASSPRGGSYEQYF.

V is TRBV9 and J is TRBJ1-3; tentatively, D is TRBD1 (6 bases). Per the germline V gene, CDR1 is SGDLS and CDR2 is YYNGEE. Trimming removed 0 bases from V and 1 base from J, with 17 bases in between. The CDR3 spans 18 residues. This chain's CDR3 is CASSVAGGGSISGNTIYF. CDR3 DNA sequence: TGTGCCAGCAGCGTAGCTGGGGGCGGATCGATATCTGGAAACACCATATATTTT.

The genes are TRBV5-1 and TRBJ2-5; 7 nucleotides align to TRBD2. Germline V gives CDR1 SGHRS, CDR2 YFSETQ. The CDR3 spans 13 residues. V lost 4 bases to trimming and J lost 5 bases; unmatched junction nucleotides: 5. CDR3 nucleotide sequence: TGCGCCAGCAGCCCGGGAGGTGGGGAGACCCAGTACTTC. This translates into CASSPGGGETQYF.

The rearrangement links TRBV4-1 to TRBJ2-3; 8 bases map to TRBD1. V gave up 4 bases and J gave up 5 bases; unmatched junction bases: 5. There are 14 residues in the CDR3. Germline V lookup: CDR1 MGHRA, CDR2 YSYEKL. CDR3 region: CASSRQGWKDTQYF. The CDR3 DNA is TGCGCCAGCAGCCGACAGGGGTGGAAAGATACGCAGTATTTT.

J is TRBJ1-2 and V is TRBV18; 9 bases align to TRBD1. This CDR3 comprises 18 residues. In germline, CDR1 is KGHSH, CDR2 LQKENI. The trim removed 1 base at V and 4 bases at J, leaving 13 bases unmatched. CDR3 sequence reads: CASSPLGQGMGNSYGYTF. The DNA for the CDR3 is TGTGCCAGCTCACCACTCGGACAGGGGATGGGTAATAGCTATGGCTACACCTTC.

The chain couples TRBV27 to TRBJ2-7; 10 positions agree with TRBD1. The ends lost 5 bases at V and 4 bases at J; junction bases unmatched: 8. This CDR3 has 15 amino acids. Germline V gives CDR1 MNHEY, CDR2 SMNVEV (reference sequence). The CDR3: CASSQLGQGDYEQYF. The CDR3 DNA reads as TGTGCCAGCAGTCAACTCGGACAGGGGGATTACGAGCAGTACTTC.